This T cell receptor beta chain originates from a study of a mutant IDH1 vaccine in newly diagnosed glioma. The overall study: Vaccination followed radiotherapy alone by 4-6 weeks, or accompanied temozolomide cycles. Sex distribution of treated patients was around 62% male and approximately 38% female; mean age was around 42 years. Points from the study as a whole: Of all patients, about 94% showed vaccine-induced immune responses.

Noted time point: week 35, safety follow-up. All doses held 300 ug of mutant IDH1 20-mer peptide, with topical imiquimod. Donor tumors were new WHO grade 3 or 4 IDH1-mutant, ATRX-lost astrocytomas. TCRdb's copy holds only in-frame clones and misses some; the assay was immunoSEQ multiplex PCR. The sample consists of approximately 62,000 clones, under 90% of them appearing once. This clone came up once. Its antigen is undetermined. V lost 5 bases, J lost 9 bases, and 14 bases stayed unmatched. Germline values: CDR1 SNHLY, CDR2 FYNNEI. CDR3 length equals 17 residues. The origin of this receptor is a man aged 25-45 years with glioma. Sequenced material: PBMCs, taken from a glioma patient whose treatment included an IDH1 peptide vaccine. The gene calls are TRBV2 and TRBJ2-4; the match to TRBD1 covers 12 bases. This CDR3 is CASSTNGDRGLWSIQYF. The DNA of the CDR3 is TGTGCCAGCAGTACGAACGGGGACAGGGGGCTTTGGTCCATTCAGTACTTC.